The 20 T cell receptor beta chains below all came from one sample that was sequenced in a study of identical twins. From the 5' RACE reads, TCRdb called clonotypes with MiXCR, one entry per CDR3 protein. The sample carries a few hundred thousand distinct CDR3 sequences, more than 9% recorded once. Sequences were obtained from memory T cells sorted from blood. The receptors stem from a man in his fifties or sixties in good health.

This clonotype was counted many times. The CDR3: CASSSYRGKDTGELFF. The CDR3 DNA follows: TGTGCCAGCAGCTCTTACAGGGGAAAGGACACCGGGGAGCTGTTTTTT. The gene calls are TRBV7-6 and TRBJ2-2; 7 bases fit TRBD1. From germline, CDR1 is SGHVS and CDR2 FNYEAQ. Trimming took 4 bases from V and 3 from J; bases not matched to a gene: 8. The CDR3 extends over 16 amino acids.

This clonotype has more than one count but fewer than ten. The gene calls are TRBV20-1 and TRBJ2-3, with TRBD2 matching over 7 bases. Germline CDR1 DFQATT, CDR2 SNEGSKA (reference sequence). The J segment lost 6 bases and the V segment lost 3 bases, leaving 15 bases of the junction unmatched. This CDR3 is 16 amino acids long. The CDR3 protein is CSASGVGRAIADTQYF. CDR3 in DNA: TGCAGTGCTAGTGGGGTGGGGAGGGCCATTGCGGATACGCAGTATTTT.

J is TRBJ2-1 and V is TRBV5-1; D uncertain. This CDR3 region has 13 residues. V was cut by 6 bases and J by 13 bases, with 20 bases left in between. Germline V CDR1 and CDR2: SGHRS, YFSETQ. CDR3 in amino acids: CASNHFRCQVQFF. In DNA form, the CDR3 reads TGCGCCAGCAACCACTTCCGCTGTCAAGTCCAGTTCTTC.

J is TRBJ1-4 and V is TRBV6-1; D not certain. CDR1 is MNHNS and CDR2 is SASEGT in the germline V gene. The germline V and J ends were trimmed by 3 bases and 6 bases, with 11 bases remaining between them. This CDR3 contains 14 residues. Here the CDR3 DNA reads TGTGCCAGCAGTGAGGGCAGGAGCCATGAAAAACTGTTTTTT. This gives the protein CASSEGRSHEKLFF.

This clonotype was picked up many times. V gene TRBV6-1 combines with J gene TRBJ1-5; 10 bases map to TRBD1. Germline CDR1 reads MNHNS; CDR2 reads SASEGT. Trimming took 6 bases from V and 6 from J; bases not matched to a gene: 5. There are 14 residues in the CDR3. CDR3 amino acids: CASRGTGEGQPQHF. CDR3 nucleotides: TGTGCCAGCAGGGGGACAGGGGAGGGTCAGCCCCAGCATTTT.

This sequence joins TRBV20-1 and TRBJ2-3; the D gene is possibly TRBD1 (6 bases). Germline V gene lookup returns CDR1 DFQATT and CDR2 SNEGSKA (reference sequence). The CDR3 is 14 amino acids. V lost 5 bases and J 1 base, leaving 13 bases between the germline ends. The CDR3, as DNA: TGCAGTGCTCACGACAGGTCCCGCACAGATACGCAGTATTTT. This sequence encodes CSAHDRSRTDTQYF.

This clonotype was detected a few times. The gene calls are TRBV2 and TRBJ2-7; either TRBD1 or TRBD2 may fit D (5 bases each). Germline CDR1 SNHLY, CDR2 FYNNEI. V was pared by 1 base and J by 0 bases, with 13 bases between. The CDR3 runs to 16 residues. The CDR3 loop reads CASSEGVGAHSYEQYF. The CDR3, as DNA: TGTGCCAGCAGTGAAGGGGTCGGGGCCCACTCCTACGAGCAGTACTTC.

The chain has TRBV15 and TRBJ2-3; D remains ambiguous. The CDR3 totals 11 residues. Trimming shortened V by 4 bases and J by 4 bases, and 3 bases separated the two germline ends. Germline CDR1 is LNHNV and CDR2 is YYDKDF (reference sequence). The chain's CDR3 is CATSISDTQYF. The CDR3 DNA follows: TGTGCCACCAGCATTTCAGATACGCAGTATTTT. The whole variable domain, remainder taken from reference TRBV15 and TRBJ2-3, is DAMVIQNPRYQVTQFGKPVTLSCSQTLNHNVMYWYQQKSSQAPKLLFHYYDKDFNNEADTPDNFQSRRPNTSFCFLDIRSPGLGDTAMYLCATSISDTQYFGPGTRLTVL.

This clonotype has ten or more counts. DNA of the CDR3: TGCAGCGTTGAAGGGACTAGCGGGGATACGCAGTATTTT. This gives the protein CSVEGTSGDTQYF. J is TRBJ2-3 and V is TRBV29-1, with 11 bases fitting TRBD2. The CDR3 totals 13 residues. The germline gives CDR1 SQVTM, CDR2 ANQGSEA. Losses at the gene ends were 1 base for V and 6 bases for J; bases not matched to a gene: 0.

The CDR3 loop reads CASRETGRGTEAFF. Here the CDR3 DNA reads TGTGCCAGCAGGGAGACAGGGAGAGGCACTGAAGCTTTCTTT. The chain joins TRBV12-3 or TRBV12-4 to TRBJ1-1; TRBD1 matches at 7 bases. V shed 6 bases and J 4 bases; nucleotides not matched to a gene: 8. The CDR3 contains 14 residues.

This clonotype has ten or more counts. The V gene is TRBV6-5, the J gene TRBJ2-1; TRBD1 matches at 7 bases. There are 15 residues in the CDR3. Per germline, CDR1 MNHEY and CDR2 SVGAGI. V trimming: 0 bases; J trimming: 7 bases; junction bases outside the gene matches: 6. This CDR3 reads CASSYSWTGNNEQFF. The CDR3 region has the DNA TGTGCCAGCAGTTACTCGTGGACAGGTAATAATGAGCAGTTCTTC.

This clonotype was seen ten or more times. This sequence joins TRBV5-1 and TRBJ1-2, with D perhaps TRBD1 (6 bases). Germline V CDR1 and CDR2: SGHRS, YFSETQ. CDR3 size: 16 residues. V lost 0 bases and J lost 0, with 12 bases in between. This chain's CDR3 is CASSLATGSANYGYTF. The DNA of the CDR3 is TGCGCCAGCAGCTTGGCTACAGGGTCGGCTAACTATGGCTACACCTTC.

There are a few counts of this clonotype. The chain has TRBV27 and TRBJ2-4; TRBD1 is a possible D gene (6 bases). Germline-derived CDR1 and CDR2 are MNHEY and SMNVEV (reference sequence). The CDR3 sequence is 14 residues long. V shed 5 bases and J shed 6 bases, with 14 bases lying between them. The CDR3 DNA follows: TGTGCCAGCAGTGTACAGGGTGGAGTAAACATTCAGTACTTC. Translating it yields CASSVQGGVNIQYF.

This CDR3 is CASSQDLGRMAGNTIYF. For the CDR3, the DNA is TGTGCCAGCAGCCAAGATCTGGGGAGGATGGCTGGAAACACCATATATTTT. The chain joins TRBV4-2 to TRBJ1-3; D is ambiguous. This CDR3 is 17 amino acids long. V gave up 0 bases and J gave up 2 bases, with 14 bases separating them. Germline V CDR1 and CDR2: LGHNA, YNFKEQ.

Note on this clonotype: The junction and the germline gene differ at one end; a read error may be behind it. The V and J genes are TRBV29-1 and TRBJ2-5; D remains unclear. CDR1 and CDR2 (germline): SQVTM, ANQGSEA. This CDR3 comprises 14 residues. The CDR3 sequence is CSVDFSLTQEAQYF. CDR3 DNA sequence: TGCAGCGTTGATTTTAGCCTGACTCAAGAGGCCCAGTACTTC.

The chain recombines TRBV27 with TRBJ1-5, with D possibly TRBD1 on 6 matching bases. The CDR3 spans 14 residues. V was clipped by 2 bases and J by 9 bases, with 14 bases between them. The germline V gene has CDR1 MNHEY and CDR2 SMNVEV (reference sequence). For the CDR3, the DNA is TGTGCCAGCAGTTTACAGGGCAGGGGTTGGCCCCAGCATTTT. It translates to CASSLQGRGWPQHF.

This clonotype showed up just a few times. The gene calls are TRBV5-1 and TRBJ2-5; D might be TRBD2 (6 bases). The CDR3 runs to 13 residues. V dropped 3 bases and J dropped 2 bases, with 8 bases sitting between them. Per the germline V gene, CDR1 is SGHRS and CDR2 is YFSETQ. The CDR3 DNA sequence: TGCGCCAGCAGCTGGGGACTTCAAGAGACCCAGTACTTC. This translates into CASSWGLQETQYF.

This clonotype was observed many times. The chain joins TRBV12-3 or TRBV12-4 to TRBJ2-5; D might be TRBD1 (5 bases). This CDR3 is built from 13 residues. Trimming took 2 bases from V and 4 from J, leaving 8 bases between them. The chain's CDR3 is CASSLQGPETQYF. The DNA for the CDR3 is TGTGCCAGCAGTTTACAGGGCCCAGAGACCCAGTACTTC.

This clonotype was seen more than once but under ten times. The DNA of the CDR3 is TGTGCCAGCAGTTCCCGCGGACAGGGCCGGCCCGGGGAGCTGTTTTTT. Amino acids: CASSSRGQGRPGELFF. The rearrangement joins TRBV6-2 or TRBV6-3 to TRBJ2-2, with 8 bases that match TRBD1. The V segment lost 4 bases and the J segment 6 bases; nucleotides outside the gene matches: 10. CDR1 MNHEY and CDR2 SVGEGT come from the germline V gene. This CDR3 is 16 amino acids long.

At least ten counts were recorded for this clonotype. This chain connects TRBV4-2 to TRBJ2-7, with 10 bases fitting TRBD1. Germline trimming cut 2 bases from V and 3 bases from J; bases unmatched to any gene: 10. The CDR3 contains 17 residues. Looked up from germline, CDR1 is LGHNA and CDR2 is YNFKEQ. The DNA for the CDR3 is TGTGCCAGCAGCCAACAACCTGTGCGGACAGGGGGCTACGAGCAGTACTTC. Its translation is CASSQQPVRTGGYEQYF.